This T cell receptor (beta chain) was captured in a study of human T cells and chemical hapten exposure. On the study more broadly: Patch tests put 0.01% DPC on the upper back, read at 6 days. Patients, a majority of them female, were diagnosed with alopecia areata, totalis or universalis.

This clonotype was counted ten times or more. Its antigen is not identified. The time point was: patch test 1, 2 weeks after DPC sensitization. Noted treatment: therapeutic diphenylcyclopropenone sensitization with weekly scalp DPC. Alopecia patients deemed DPC-suitable, aged 18 to 70, excluding pregnancy. TCRdb reprocessed the RACE reads via MiXCR and lists one record per CDR3 protein. This sample has around 300,000 distinct CDR3 sequences, with roughly 6.9% found just once. There are 14 residues in the CDR3. Germline trimming cut 1 base from V and 6 bases from J; bases unmatched to any gene: 9. Per the germline V gene, CDR1 is DFQATT and CDR2 is SNEGSKA (reference sequence). Whole-study findings and limits: Counts of TCRs above 1 in 1000 frequency stayed unchanged with DPC sensitization.

This receptor was taken from a young woman with alopecia areata. Some clones in this sample may be carry-over from other donors' samples. This rearrangement joins TRBV20-1 to TRBJ2-7, with 7 bases that match TRBD1. Here the sequenced sample was whole blood, taken in connection with sensitization to the hapten diphenylcyclopropenone (DPC). CDR3 sequence reads: CSARVGGDFSEQYF. For the CDR3, the DNA is TGCAGTGCTAGAGTAGGGGGCGATTTTAGCGAGCAGTACTTC.